The 8 T cell receptor beta chains below come from one sample, sequenced in a study of regulatory T cells in long-lasting Graves disease. Combining iRepertoire HTBI primers with Arm-PCR of CDR3 regions, the authors built TCR beta libraries. In TCRdb, the multiplex PCR reads were re-called with MiXCR into one record per CDR3 protein. Among a few hundred thousand distinct CDR3 sequences listed, 20% to 25% were seen once. Described time point: newly diagnosed GD, antithyroid drugs for less than 3 months. There was RNA extracted from PBMCs, and the TCR library was made from it. The sequences come from peripheral blood mononuclear cells (PBMCs), collected at new diagnosis, from a patient treated with antithyroid drugs. The receptor set was obtained from a female donor with Graves disease.

This clonotype was picked up a small number of times. The chain is built from TRBV20-1 and TRBJ2-7; 7 bases fit TRBD1. The CDR3 runs 14 residues. Trimming took 3 bases from V and 1 from J; bases not matched to a gene: 6. Germline assignment: CDR1 DFQATT and CDR2 SNEGSKA (reference sequence). The CDR3 is CSARSHRGSYEQYF. The CDR3 DNA reads as TGCAGTGCTAGGTCCCACAGGGGATCCTACGAGCAGTACTTC.

The table lists this clonotype with a few counts. The chain combines TRBV20-1 with TRBJ2-2; possible D gene TRBD1, 6 bases. The V gene's germline CDR1 is DFQATT and CDR2 SNEGSKA (reference sequence). CDR3 length equals 16 residues. Trimming removed 0 bases from V and 1 base from J, with 12 bases in between. CDR3 nucleotide sequence: TGCAGTGCTAGAGATACGAGGGGGTGGAACACCGGGGAGCTGTTTTTT. Translation gives CSARDTRGWNTGELFF.

This clonotype was counted a few times. The CDR3 loop is CASSSVTGGEKLFF. CDR3 bases: TGTGCCAGCAGTTCAGTCACTGGTGGTGAAAAACTGTTTTTT. V gene TRBV6-9 combines with J gene TRBJ1-4; D is uncertain. The ends were cut back, 4 bases at V and 7 bases at J, with 13 bases in the middle. The germline V gene encodes CDR1 MNHGY and CDR2 SVAAGI. The CDR3 runs 14 residues.

The chain couples TRBV11-2 to TRBJ2-1, with TRBD2 matching over 12 bases. The CDR3 loop spans 15 amino acids. Germline V gene data show CDR1 as SGHAT and CDR2 as FQNNGV. V lost 6 bases and J lost 7; bases outside the gene matches: 7. As DNA, the CDR3 is TGTGCCAGCAGTTCTAGCGGGAGGGCCGAGAATGAGCAGTTCTTC. As protein: CASSSSGRAENEQFF. The variable domain in full, with the rest retrieved from reference TRBV11-2 and TRBJ2-1, is EAGVAQSPRYKIIEKRQSVAFWCNPISGHATLYWYQQILGQGPKLLIQFQNNGVVDDSQLPKDRFSAERLKGVDSTLKIQPAKLEDSAVYLCASSSSGRAENEQFFGPGTRLTVL.

This clonotype was seen more than once but under ten times. J is TRBJ1-5 and V is TRBV19; D unresolved. The germline V gene encodes CDR1 LNHDA and CDR2 SQIVND (reference sequence). Trimming stripped 2 bases from V and 2 bases from J, with 7 bases between. The CDR3 contains 14 residues. CDR3 amino acids: CASSIQGRNQPQHF. The CDR3 DNA reads as TGTGCCAGTAGTATACAAGGACGCAATCAGCCCCAGCATTTT.

This clonotype was seen ten or more times. Germline is not matched at one junction end, which may reflect a read error. The chain carries TRBV11-2 and TRBJ2-3; 9 bases map to TRBD2. The CDR3 sequence is 17 residues long. The germline gives CDR1 SGHAT, CDR2 FQNNGV. The CDR3 sequence is CASSQDLREGRPDTQYF. The CDR3, as DNA: TGCGCCAGCAGCCAAGACTTGCGGGAGGGCCGTCCAGATACGCAGTATTTT.

Turning to this clonotype: Just one base apart from a much larger clone, this may be a read error. V usage is TRBV18 and J usage is TRBJ2-7, with a weak D call TRBD1 (6 bases). The CDR3 sequence is 12 residues long. CDR1 and CDR2 (germline): KGHSH, LQKENI. DNA for the CDR3: TGTGCCGGCTCAAAGAACAGGGACGAGCAGTACTTC. Its protein product is CAGSKNRDEQYF.

The table lists this clonotype with many counts. V gene TRBV5-1 combines with J gene TRBJ2-2, with a possible D match to TRBD1 (6 bases). Deletions cut 0 bases from V and 3 bases from J, with 9 bases between. Per germline, CDR1 SGHRS and CDR2 YFSETQ. The CDR3 has 15 residues. The CDR3 loop is CASSLDTGHTGELFF. DNA of the CDR3: TGCGCCAGCAGCTTGGATACAGGGCACACCGGGGAGCTGTTTTTT.